The next 26 T cell receptor beta chains were all read from a single sample in a study of cytomegalovirus exposure and HLA in healthy donors. PCR employed 60 Vbeta and 13 Jbeta primers. The protocol was immunoSEQ multiplex PCR, while the TCRdb copy is restricted to in-frame clones and leaves out a portion. The data contain over 150,000 clones, about four fifths of them singletons. The specimen was PBMCs. These receptors all come from a woman in her forties or fifties in good health and CMV-seronegative.

This chain joins TRBV19 and TRBJ1-1; no clear D gene. The CDR3 has 13 amino acids. The V and J ends lost 1 base and 5 bases respectively, with 8 bases between them. Looked up from germline, CDR1 is LNHDA and CDR2 is SQIVND (reference sequence). The chain's CDR3 is CASSIVPGTEAFF. The CDR3 DNA follows: TGTGCCAGTAGTATAGTCCCGGGGACTGAAGCTTTCTTT. Looking up the rest from reference TRBV19 and TRBJ1-1 gives the full variable domain: DGGITQSPKYLFRKEGQNVTLSCEQNLNHDAMYWYRQDPGQGLRLIYYSQIVNDFQKGDIAEGYSVSREKKESFPLTVTSAQKNPTAFYLCASSIVPGTEAFFGQGTRLTVV.

The chain has TRBV7-8 and TRBJ2-7, with TRBD1 identical over 9 bases. With V trimmed by 5 bases and J by 2 bases, 4 bases remained unmatched. This CDR3 is 14 amino acids long. Germline CDR1 SGHVS, CDR2 FQNEAQ. DNA of the CDR3: TGTGCCAGCAGCCAAGGGACAGGGACCTACGAGCAGTACTTC. It encodes CASSQGTGTYEQYF. The variable domain in full, completed from reference TRBV7-8 and TRBJ2-7, reads GAGVSQSPRYKVAKRGQDVALRCDPISGHVSLFWYQQALGQGPEFLTYFQNEAQLDKSGLPSDRFFAERPEGSVSTLKIQRTQQEDSAVYLCASSQGTGTYEQYFGPGTRLTVT.

The chain recombines TRBV7-2 with TRBJ2-1; 8 bases line up with TRBD2. This CDR3 has 15 amino acids. Unmatched junction bases numbered 11, after V lost 5 bases and J lost 8 bases. Germline V CDR1 and CDR2: SGHTA, FQGNSA. The DNA for the CDR3 is TGTGCCAGCAGCCGTGGGCGTAGCGGGGTTGATGAGCAGTTCTTC. Its translation: CASSRGRSGVDEQFF.

The chain carries TRBV4-2 and TRBJ2-7; 9 nucleotides match TRBD1. Unmatched junction bases numbered 7, after V lost 0 bases and J lost 4 bases. This CDR3 comprises 16 residues. Germline CDR1 LGHNA, CDR2 YNFKEQ. The CDR3 region has the DNA TGTGCCAGCAGCCAAGAAACGGGGACAGGGAGTTACGAGCAGTACTTC. Amino acid sequence: CASSQETGTGSYEQYF.

The chain uses TRBV6-4 and TRBJ2-1; the match to TRBD2 covers 8 bases. This CDR3 has 15 amino acids. The germline V gene has CDR1 MRHNA and CDR2 SNTAGT. Trimming removed 0 bases from V and 7 bases from J; junction bases left unmatched: 5. The CDR3 DNA follows: TGTGCCAGCAGTGACTCCGCGGGGGGCCGGAATGAGCAGTTCTTC. Protein sequence: CASSDSAGGRNEQFF.

This clone was seen a single time. This same CDR3 is encoded by further DNA sequences in the sample. The chain combines TRBV18 with TRBJ1-4, with D perhaps matching TRBD1 (5 bases). Germline V lookup: CDR1 KGHSH, CDR2 LQKENI. This CDR3 comprises 14 residues. The germline V and J ends were trimmed by 2 bases and 5 bases, with 9 bases remaining between them. For the CDR3, the DNA is TGTGCCAGCTCACCAAGGCAGGGAAATGAAAAACTGTTTTTT. Protein sequence: CASSPRQGNEKLFF.

Comments on this clone: Other DNA sequences in the same sample also yield this CDR3. V is TRBV27 and J is TRBJ1-1; D gene uncertain. Deletions cut 5 bases from V and 4 bases from J, with 14 bases between. This CDR3 comprises 14 residues. Per germline, CDR1 MNHEY and CDR2 SMNVEV (reference sequence). Here the CDR3 DNA reads TGTGCCAGCAGTCCGAGTACAGTCAGCACTGAAGCTTTCTTT. Protein sequence: CASSPSTVSTEAFF.

This chain connects TRBV7-3 to TRBJ1-6; 8 bases align to TRBD1. This CDR3 comprises 15 residues. Germline CDR1 and CDR2: SGHTA and FQGTGA. V was pared by 4 bases and J by 6 bases, with 5 bases of the junction left unmatched. The CDR3 bases are TGTGCCAGCAGCTCGACAGGGGCCATTAATTCACCCCTCCACTTT. As protein: CASSSTGAINSPLHF.

The rearrangement joins TRBV19 to TRBJ2-1; 10 bases map to TRBD1. The CDR3 has 15 amino acids. The germline V gene has CDR1 LNHDA and CDR2 SQIVND (reference sequence). The junction had 7 bases not matched to a gene; V was cut back by 3 bases and J by 8 bases. The CDR3 DNA is TGTGCCAGTAGTATGTCCGAGACAGGGGGCCATGAGCAGTTCTTC. Encoded protein: CASSMSETGGHEQFF.

This clone is a singleton in its sample. The V gene is TRBV19, the J gene TRBJ1-2; TRBD1 is a possible D gene (5 bases). Germline CDR1 is LNHDA and CDR2 is SQIVND (reference sequence). V was trimmed by 3 bases and J by 10 bases, leaving 15 bases between them. The CDR3 is made up of 13 amino acids. The CDR3 loop is CASSIGGGVAYTF. The CDR3 DNA is TGTGCCAGTAGTATTGGCGGGGGGGTCGCCTACACCTTC. Full variable domain (rest looked up from reference TRBV19 and TRBJ1-2): DGGITQSPKYLFRKEGQNVTLSCEQNLNHDAMYWYRQDPGQGLRLIYYSQIVNDFQKGDIAEGYSVSREKKESFPLTVTSAQKNPTAFYLCASSIGGGVAYTFGSGTRLTVV.

The chain uses TRBV14 and TRBJ2-5; D might be TRBD1 (6 bases). This CDR3 has 14 residues. Germline values: CDR1 SGHDN, CDR2 FVKESK. V was pared by 5 bases and J by 0 bases, with 10 bases between. The CDR3 reads CASSSGAYQETQYF. The CDR3 region has the DNA TGTGCCAGCAGCTCAGGGGCCTACCAAGAGACCCAGTACTTC. Variable domain in full (rest from reference TRBV14 and TRBJ2-5): EAGVTQFPSHSVIEKGQTVTLRCDPISGHDNLYWYRRVMGKEIKFLLHFVKESKQDESGMPNNRFLAERTGGTYSTLKVQPAELEDSGVYFCASSSGAYQETQYFGPGTRLLVL.

The gene calls are TRBV9 and TRBJ1-2; TRBD1 matches 9 bases. Per germline, CDR1 SGDLS and CDR2 YYNGEE. The trim removed 4 bases at V and 7 bases at J, leaving 11 bases unmatched. The CDR3 has 15 residues. The CDR3 DNA reads TGTGCCAGCAGCCCCCACGACAGGGGGAAATTTGGCTACACCTTC. Protein sequence: CASSPHDRGKFGYTF.

The chain recombines TRBV19 with TRBJ2-1, with TRBD2 matching over 9 bases. V was pared by 7 bases and J by 7 bases, with 14 bases of the junction left unmatched. Germline assignment: CDR1 LNHDA and CDR2 SQIVND (reference sequence). CDR3 length equals 16 residues. CDR3 in amino acids: CASTPGSGSDWNEQFF. CDR3 bases: TGTGCCAGTACCCCGGGTAGCGGGAGTGATTGGAATGAGCAGTTCTTC. Variable domain in full (rest from reference TRBV19 and TRBJ2-1): DGGITQSPKYLFRKEGQNVTLSCEQNLNHDAMYWYRQDPGQGLRLIYYSQIVNDFQKGDIAEGYSVSREKKESFPLTVTSAQKNPTAFYLCASTPGSGSDWNEQFFGPGTRLTVL.

This chain joins TRBV7-7 and TRBJ2-2, with TRBD1 matching 7 bases. The CDR3 spans 15 residues. Germline CDR1 is SSHAT and CDR2 is FNYEAQ (reference sequence). The V and J ends lost 10 bases and 2 bases, in that order; junction bases with no gene match: 10. The CDR3 DNA reads as TGTGCCATCTCGATCGGGACAGCTAACACCGGGGAGCTGTTTTTT. It translates to CAISIGTANTGELFF.

V and J are TRBV7-9 and TRBJ2-3; D is uncertain. Trimming stripped 1 base from V and 4 bases from J, with 12 bases between. Germline V CDR1 and CDR2: SEHNR, FQNEAQ (reference sequence). The CDR3 extends over 15 amino acids. The CDR3: CASSLVSQASDTQYF. DNA of the CDR3: TGTGCCAGCAGCTTAGTATCGCAGGCGTCAGATACGCAGTATTTT.

This clone was picked up one time. The V and J genes are TRBV2 and TRBJ2-2; TRBD2 matches 8 bases. Germline loops: CDR1 SNHLY, CDR2 FYNNEI. The CDR3 consists of 14 residues. J gave up 2 bases and V 6 bases, and 2 bases lay outside the gene matches. The DNA of the CDR3 is TGTGCCAGCAGAGCGGGAGTTAACACCGGGGAGCTGTTTTTT. Encoded protein: CASRAGVNTGELFF.

The V call is TRBV7-8, the J call TRBJ1-2; 7 nucleotides align to TRBD1. Germline V gene data show CDR1 as SGHVS and CDR2 as FQNEAQ. Trimming removed 0 bases from V and 7 bases from J; junction bases left unmatched: 14. The CDR3 loop spans 17 amino acids. Written as DNA, the CDR3 is TGTGCCAGCAGCTTAGCGAGTGGGCAGGGGGTTCGTGTTGGCTACACCTTC. Residues: CASSLASGQGVRVGYTF.

The V call is TRBV19, the J call TRBJ2-1; possibly TRBD2 for D (6 bases). The CDR3 sequence is 19 residues long. The germline CDR1 and CDR2 sequences are LNHDA and SQIVND (reference sequence). The germline V and J ends were trimmed by 2 bases and 3 bases, with 23 bases remaining between them. The CDR3 bases are TGTGCCAGTAGTATATACGAGCGGGCCCAATCCAAGGGCTACAATGAGCAGTTCTTC. As protein: CASSIYERAQSKGYNEQFF.

In its sample, this clone was seen a few times. At one of its ends the junction is not consistent with the germline gene, which may arise from a read error. This chain connects TRBV6-5 to TRBJ2-1; TRBD1 agrees at 10 bases. The CDR3 length is 11 residues. CDR1 MNHEY and CDR2 SVGAGI come from the germline V gene. CDR3 DNA: TGTGCCAGCAGCCACGGACAGGGGGTGGTCTTC. Protein product: CASSHGQGVVF.

J is TRBJ2-5 and V is TRBV28, with 9 bases that match TRBD1. In germline, CDR1 is MDHEN, CDR2 SYDVKM. The CDR3 is 14 amino acids. Trimming took 6 bases from V and 5 from J; bases not matched to a gene: 7. CDR3 loop: CASRPTGGGETQYF. In DNA form, the CDR3 reads TGTGCCAGCAGGCCTACAGGGGGCGGTGAGACCCAGTACTTC.

The V and J genes are TRBV7-8 and TRBJ2-7; TRBD1 might be the D (6 bases). Trimming pared 3 bases from V and 2 bases from J, leaving 17 bases between. The CDR3 runs to 16 residues. Germline CDR1 SGHVS, CDR2 FQNEAQ. DNA for the CDR3: TGTGCCAGCAGCTTCAGGGACCCGACAGGCCCCTACGAGCAGTACTTC. This codes for CASSFRDPTGPYEQYF.

Turning to this clone: The junction differs from germline at one of its ends, possibly a read error. The chain uses TRBV7-9 and TRBJ2-5; a weak D match, TRBD2 (5 bases). Germline V gene data show CDR1 as SEHNR and CDR2 as FQNEAQ (reference sequence). The CDR3 consists of 14 residues. The CDR3 nucleotides are TGTTCCAGCAGCTTAAAGTCTCGGGGAGAGACCCAGTACTTC. Translated, it gives CSSSLKSRGETQYF.

The chain joins TRBV4-2 to TRBJ1-3, with 7 bases that match TRBD1. The germline V gene has CDR1 LGHNA and CDR2 YNFKEQ. This CDR3 has 15 amino acids. J gave up 1 base and V 4 bases, and 4 bases lay outside the gene matches. For the CDR3, the DNA is TGTGCCAGCAGCCCTGGACAGGATTCTGGAAACACCATATATTTT. Its protein is CASSPGQDSGNTIYF.

This clone was detected once. J is TRBJ1-2 and V is TRBV30; no firm D call. This CDR3 contains 13 residues. Trimming shortened V by 0 bases and J by 5 bases, and 10 bases separated the two germline ends. Germline V gene lookup returns CDR1 GTSNPN and CDR2 SVGIG (reference sequence). CDR3 nucleotide sequence: TGTGCCTGGAGTGTAGGTGGCGGATATGGCTACACCTTC. Amino acid sequence: CAWSVGGGYGYTF.

This clone appeared once. This chain joins TRBV28 and TRBJ1-5, with D tentatively TRBD1 (6 bases). The V end lost 0 bases, the J end lost 2 bases, and 14 bases lay between the germline ends. The CDR3 sequence is 17 residues long. Germline CDR1 reads MDHEN; CDR2 reads SYDVKM. This CDR3 reads CASSLWKLSGGNQPQHF. CDR3 sequence (DNA): TGTGCCAGCAGTTTATGGAAACTCTCAGGGGGCAATCAGCCCCAGCATTTT.

V gene TRBV10-1 combines with J gene TRBJ2-3, with 7 bases lining up with TRBD2. Trimming took 8 bases from V and 3 from J; bases not matched to a gene: 14. CDR1 and CDR2 (germline): WNHNN, SYGVQD (reference sequence). This CDR3 has 16 amino acids. In DNA form, the CDR3 reads TGCGCCAGCGGGCTCGGCGGGAGCGGCGAAACAGATACGCAGTATTTT. Amino acid sequence: CASGLGGSGETDTQYF.